A single sample is the source of the 2 T cell receptor beta chains below, sequenced in a study of T cell responses to AZD1222 COVID-19 vaccine. Sequenced by immunoSEQ multiplex PCR; TCRdb stores in-frame clones only, minus some. In the table there are about 55,000 clones, around 90% of which are singletons. Material: peripheral blood, obtained on day 0 of AZD1222 vaccination. These TCRs come from an adult in good health.

The V gene is TRBV9, the J gene TRBJ2-5; no clear D. The V and J ends lost 0 bases and 4 bases respectively, with 10 bases between them. The CDR3 covers 14 residues. Germline CDR1 SGDLS, CDR2 YYNGEE. The CDR3 DNA sequence: TGTGCCAGCAGCGTAGTAGGTCTGGGAGAGACCCAGTACTTC. It translates to CASSVVGLGETQYF.

The chain recombines TRBV7-2 with TRBJ2-5, with a weak D call TRBD2 (7 bases). Germline CDR1 is SGHTA and CDR2 is FQGNSA. Trimming pared 3 bases from V and 4 bases from J, leaving 12 bases between. The CDR3 runs 14 residues. In DNA, the CDR3 is TGTGCCAGCAGCTTGGGAGGGGGGCCAGAGACCCAGTACTTC. Its protein product is CASSLGGGPETQYF.